This T cell receptor (beta chain) emerged from a study of control samples from healthy donors and cancer patients. The table came from immunoSEQ multiplex PCR; TCRdb's copy has only in-frame clones and leaves some out. This table holds some 96,000 clones, more than 85% found once. The CDR3 totals 12 residues. The germline V gene has CDR1 SQVTM and CDR2 ANQGSEA. V was pared by 7 bases and J by 4 bases, with 13 bases between. V usage is TRBV29-1 and J usage is TRBJ1-2; D uncertain. This receptor was taken from a woman aged 45-65 years in good health. Sequences were obtained from blood. The CDR3 is CSGAGVSYGYTF. CDR3 in DNA: TGCAGCGGCGCTGGGGTTAGCTATGGCTACACCTTC.